Shown below are 6 T cell receptor beta chains from a single sample sequenced in a study of tumor-infiltrating lymphocytes in primary liver carcinoma. Unsorted bulk tissue (roughly 19-30 mg) underwent RNA and DNA co-extraction. Starting from 500 ng of total RNA, TCR beta cDNA was produced with a primer in the constant region. Employing slightly modified ARM-PCR, three nested multiplex PCR rounds were run, and these gave rise to the TCR beta libraries. Primers for the first two PCR rounds were TRBV1-TRBV30 forward primers and a C-beta reverse primer (about 9 cycles per round). TCRdb reanalysed the multiplex PCR reads using MiXCR and keeps one entry per CDR3 protein. The data contain some 30,000 distinct CDR3 sequences, 75% to 85% of them singletons. The specimen sequenced was liver tumor tissue from sampling region 5. Subset here: tumor region T5, tumor centre. These receptors all come from a man aged 35 to 55 with primary liver carcinoma and hepatitis B virus infection.

The rearrangement joins TRBV10-3 to TRBJ2-7, with TRBD2 matching over 8 bases. Trimming at V came to 7 bases and at J to 0 bases, leaving 20 bases not matched to a gene. The germline V gene encodes CDR1 ENHRY and CDR2 SYGVKD. CDR3 length equals 19 residues. CDR3 region: CAITKRSGLVGRFSYEQYF. CDR3 coding DNA: TGTGCCATCACCAAACGATCGGGACTAGTGGGACGATTCTCCTACGAGCAGTACTTC.

This chain joins TRBV29-1 and TRBJ2-7, with D perhaps being TRBD1 or TRBD2 (5 bases each). The germline V gene encodes CDR1 SQVTM and CDR2 ANQGSEA. The CDR3 covers 14 residues. Deletions cut 1 base from V and 2 bases from J, with 12 bases between. The DNA of the CDR3 is TGCAGCGTTGAAGTCCCCGGGGCCACCTACGAGCAGTACTTC. Translated: CSVEVPGATYEQYF.

About this clonotype: The final CDR3 position lacks the conserved phenylalanine or tryptophan, pointing to a likely read error. No DNA is shown, since the ends of the CDR3 on it are uncertain; the CDR3 is the one TCRdb lists. The CDR3 sequence is CASPSGTRYNEQYI. The chain recombines TRBV6-5 with TRBJ2-7; TRBD1, the D gene given by the table, was not confirmed from the DNA. The CDR3 length equals 14 residues, ends included. The V gene's germline CDR1 is MNHEY and CDR2 SVGAGI.

Of note for this clonotype: One junction end does not reproduce the germline sequence, and a read error may be involved. The chain joins TRBV6-1 to TRBJ2-1, with D unclear. Per germline, CDR1 MNHNS and CDR2 SASEGT. This CDR3 is built from 12 residues. CDR3: CACMRSINERFF. The CDR3 nucleotides are TGTGCCTGCATGCGGTCGATCAATGAGCGGTTCTTC.

A remark on this clonotype: One end of the junction does not line up with germline, which may come from a read error. The V and J genes are TRBV10-3 and TRBJ1-6; possibly TRBD1 for D (6 bases). The CDR3 is made up of 15 amino acids. The germline V gene encodes CDR1 ENHRY and CDR2 SYGVKD. The CDR3: CAISPGQRNNSPPHF. The CDR3 nucleotides read TGTGCCATCAGTCCTGGACAGCGAAATAATTCACCCCCCCACTTT.

As regards this clonotype: This may be a read error, as it is one base from a much larger clone. This chain links TRBV30 with TRBJ2-7; D gene ambiguous. The CDR3 contains 11 residues. Trimming took off 7 bases at V and 9 bases at J, with 16 bases between the two ends. Germline-derived CDR1 and CDR2 are GTSNPN and SVGIG (reference sequence). The CDR3 bases are TGTGCCTCCGATACGGGTGGCGGGCAGTACTTC. As protein: CASDTGGGQYF.